One sample yielded the 20 T cell receptor beta chains listed below, sequenced in a study of Graves' ophthalmopathy and Graves' hyperthyroidism listed by TCRdb under 2018. The instrument given in TCRdb is Illumina HiSeq 2000. For repertoire sequencing, TCR beta CDR3 regions were amplified from RNA transcripts. The first round was an RT-PCR using HTBI primers with the Qiagen OneStep RT-PCR kit, and this first round was followed by a second-round multiplex PCR, then size selection and purification. The raw public reads went through TCRdb reprocessing: fastp at Q25, MiXCR clone calling, in-frame beta chains kept. One record per CDR3 amino acid sequence lists the most common genes and DNA. Recorded for this sample are 680,000 or so distinct CDR3 sequences; about a fifth of them occurred a single time. In total, the top ten clones hold approximately 6.9% of the sample. Sample: peripheral blood. The source is a woman aged 18-30 years with stable Graves' hyperthyroidism. Some clones in this sample may be carry-over from other donors' samples. Donor details come from another sample of the same person, matched by shared clones.

V and J are TRBV10-3 and TRBJ1-2; TRBD1 is a possible D gene (5 bases). The CDR3 contains 15 residues. In germline, CDR1 is ENHRY, CDR2 SYGVKD. V was pared by 2 bases and J by 0 bases, with 10 bases between. The CDR3 protein is CAISEGTVANYGYTF. The CDR3 bases are TGTGCCATCAGTGAGGGGACGGTAGCTAACTATGGCTACACCTTC.

This clonotype was observed at least ten times. Mismatch with germline at one junction end may stem from a read error. This chain links TRBV12-3 or TRBV12-4 with TRBJ2-7; no clear D. CDR3 length equals 14 residues. The CDR3, as DNA: TGTGCCAGCAGTTTCGGGCGTAGGCTGTACGCGCAGTACTTC. It specifies CASSFGRRLYAQYF.

The chain joins TRBV19 to TRBJ1-5, with TRBD1 matching 7 bases. This CDR3 contains 15 residues. The V gene's germline CDR1 is LNHDA and CDR2 SQIVND (reference sequence). V shed 3 bases, J shed 4 bases, and the junction held 6 bases outside the gene matches. This chain's CDR3 is CASSIDRAGNQPQHF. DNA of the CDR3: TGTGCCAGTAGTATCGACAGGGCCGGGAATCAGCCCCAGCATTTT.

This clonotype has only a few counts. No conserved phenylalanine or tryptophan is present at the end of the CDR3, so a read error is the likely explanation. The V call is TRBV30, the J call TRBJ2-5; 10 positions match TRBD1. CDR3 length: 15 amino acids. V was pared by 0 bases and J by 1 base, with 2 bases of the junction left unmatched. CDR1 GTSNPN and CDR2 SVGIG come from the germline V gene (reference sequence). DNA of the CDR3: TGTGCCTGGAGTGTAAGGGACAGGGGCCAAGAGACCCAGTACCTC. It translates to CAWSVRDRGQETQYL.

At least ten counts were recorded for this clonotype. This rearrangement joins TRBV28 to TRBJ1-1; the D is unclear. The CDR3 totals 13 residues. V was clipped by 6 bases and J by 3 bases, with 11 bases between them. In germline, CDR1 is MDHEN, CDR2 SYDVKM. This chain's CDR3 is CASRPRVHTEAFF. The CDR3 nucleotides are TGTGCCAGCAGGCCGAGGGTCCACACTGAAGCTTTCTTT.

Ten or more counts support this clonotype. The rearrangement links TRBV24-1 to TRBJ2-2; D remains unclear. The CDR3 consists of 13 residues. The germline V and J ends were trimmed by 4 bases and 7 bases, with 9 bases remaining between them. The V gene's germline CDR1 is KGHDR and CDR2 SFDVKD. Here the CDR3 reads CATSEVVGGELFF. The CDR3 bases are TGTGCCACCAGTGAAGTGGTGGGCGGGGAGCTGTTTTTT.

This clonotype has a count of ten or more. The J gene is TRBJ2-5, the V gene TRBV19; 9 bases fit TRBD1. Germline V lookup: CDR1 LNHDA, CDR2 SQIVND (reference sequence). This CDR3 contains 15 residues. Unmatched junction bases numbered 11, after V lost 5 bases and J lost 7 bases. This CDR3 is CASSPGQGHLWTQYF. The CDR3 DNA reads TGTGCCAGTAGTCCGGGACAGGGACACCTGTGGACCCAGTACTTC.

This clonotype was observed at least ten times. V gene TRBV2 combines with J gene TRBJ2-5; TRBD1 matches 8 bases. V lost 11 bases to trimming and J lost 5 bases; unmatched junction nucleotides: 4. The CDR3 consists of 11 residues. From germline, CDR1 is SNHLY and CDR2 FYNNEI. The CDR3 nucleotides read TGTGCCGGACGACAGGGGGAGACCCAGTACTTC. Residues: CAGRQGETQYF.

The V gene is TRBV19, the J gene TRBJ1-1; TRBD1 matches at 9 bases. CDR1 is LNHDA, CDR2 SQIVND, per germline (reference sequence). The V and J ends lost 10 bases and 9 bases, in that order; junction bases with no gene match: 6. The CDR3 has 11 amino acids. CDR3 sequence reads: CATYHRGQAFF. The CDR3 bases are TGTGCCACATATCACAGGGGGCAAGCTTTCTTT. The full variable domain, in which reference TRBV19 and TRBJ1-1 provide the parts outside the CDR3, is DGGITQSPKYLFRKEGQNVTLSCEQNLNHDAMYWYRQDPGQGLRLIYYSQIVNDFQKGDIAEGYSVSREKKESFPLTVTSAQKNPTAFYLCATYHRGQAFFGQGTRLTVV.

The chain recombines TRBV20-1 with TRBJ2-3; 7 bases line up with TRBD2. V gave up 6 bases and J gave up 4 bases; unmatched junction bases: 13. The CDR3 length is 15 residues. Germline assignment: CDR1 DFQATT and CDR2 SNEGSKA (reference sequence). The CDR3 reads CSAHSSGLVPDTQYF. For the CDR3, the DNA is TGCAGTGCACACTCTAGCGGACTCGTCCCAGATACGCAGTATTTT.

In this sample, this clonotype turned up many times. This chain connects TRBV7-2 to TRBJ1-2, with a weak D call TRBD1 (6 bases). Germline loops: CDR1 SGHTA, CDR2 FQGNSA. The CDR3 is made up of 15 amino acids. Trimming shortened V by 3 bases and J by 8 bases, and 19 bases separated the two germline ends. CDR3 coding DNA: TGTGCCAGCAGCTTCGACCTGGGGGGGGGCCAGGGCTACACCTTC. Protein: CASSFDLGGGQGYTF.

The sample holds many counts of this clonotype. This rearrangement joins TRBV12-3 or TRBV12-4 to TRBJ1-5; D not resolved. The CDR3 totals 15 residues. V lost 3 bases and J lost 0, with 9 bases in between. CDR3 coding DNA: TGTGCCAGCAGTTTTCGAGGGTTTAGCAATCAGCCCCAGCATTTT. Translating gives CASSFRGFSNQPQHF.

A note on this clonotype: A much larger clonotype is one base distant, so this may be a read error. V is TRBV19 and J is TRBJ2-4; either TRBD1 or TRBD2 may supply D (6 bases each). Trimming took 7 bases from V and 14 from J, leaving 24 bases between them. Germline assignment: CDR1 LNHDA and CDR2 SQIVND (reference sequence). The CDR3 runs 14 residues. The CDR3 coding sequence is TGTGCCAGTACCGAGCGACGGGGGCGAGAGACCAAGTACTTC. Its protein product is CASTERRGRETKYF.

This clonotype has ten or more counts. The chain couples TRBV29-1 to TRBJ2-7; D is possibly TRBD2 (5 bases). The CDR3 loop spans 13 amino acids. CDR1 and CDR2 (germline): SQVTM, ANQGSEA. V dropped 2 bases and J dropped 4 bases, with 12 bases sitting between them. The CDR3 sequence is CSVELGSRYEQYF. The CDR3 bases are TGCAGCGTTGAACTAGGGAGCCGGTACGAGCAGTACTTC.

The rearrangement uses TRBV10-2 and TRBJ1-2; TRBD1 matches 9 bases. This CDR3 comprises 14 residues. V shed 5 bases, J shed 5 bases, and the junction held 6 bases outside the gene matches. Germline V gives CDR1 WSHSY, CDR2 SAAADI. CDR3: CASSKKQGAYGYTF. Written as DNA, the CDR3 is TGCGCCAGCAGTAAAAAACAGGGGGCGTATGGCTACACCTTC.

Comment on this clonotype: Germline and junction disagree at one end, which may indicate a read error. The J gene is TRBJ2-2, the V gene TRBV6-5, with 8 bases fitting TRBD2. Per the germline V gene, CDR1 is MNHEY and CDR2 is SVGAGI. This CDR3 has 14 amino acids. In nucleotides, the CDR3 is TGTGCCGGCAGTCACGGGGGGGGCACCGGGGAGCTGTTTTTT. Translation gives CAGSHGGGTGELFF.

The chain has TRBV28 and TRBJ1-1; 8 bases align to TRBD1. This CDR3 comprises 15 residues. V was pared by 6 bases and J by 5 bases, with 11 bases of the junction left unmatched. Germline V gene sequence: CDR1 MDHEN, CDR2 SYDVKM. CDR3 region: CASRQITGGQTEAFF. The CDR3 DNA is TGTGCCAGCAGACAAATTACAGGGGGACAGACTGAAGCTTTCTTT.

Ten or more counts support this clonotype. The chain carries TRBV13 and TRBJ1-1, with 10 bases identical to TRBD1. The length of the CDR3 is 15 residues. V trimming: 8 bases; J trimming: 1 base; junction bases outside the gene matches: 7. Germline CDR1 and CDR2: PRHDT and FYEKMQ (reference sequence). Here the CDR3 DNA reads TGTGCCAGCTTTGGGACAGGGGACGGGAACACTGAAGCTTTCTTT. It encodes CASFGTGDGNTEAFF.

A remark on this clonotype: With a much larger clone just one base away, this may be a read error. The chain has TRBV11-1 and TRBJ2-5; D perhaps matches TRBD2 (6 bases). V lost 4 bases and J 4 bases, leaving 25 bases between the germline ends. This CDR3 is built from 18 residues. CDR1 and CDR2 from the germline V gene are SGHAT and FQDESV (reference sequence). The CDR3 DNA reads as TGTGCCAGCAGCTCCTGGGAGGCGGTCAAAGAGGGAAGAGAGACCCAGTACTTC. Protein: CASSSWEAVKEGRETQYF.

This clonotype appeared many times. The chain uses TRBV12-3 or TRBV12-4 and TRBJ2-7; the match to TRBD2 covers 9 bases. The CDR3 has 15 residues. Trimming cost V 6 bases and J 0 bases; bases outside gene matches: 6. The DNA of the CDR3 is TGTGCCAGCAGCCGGCGGGGGGGGGCCTCCTACGAGCAGTACTTC. This codes for CASSRRGGASYEQYF.